Following are 10 T cell receptor beta chains from one sample sequenced in a study of siplizumab effects on memory and regulatory T cells. The protocol was immunoSEQ multiplex PCR, while the TCRdb copy is restricted to in-frame clones and leaves out a portion. Of roughly 110,000 clones listed, 93% were seen once; the top ten hold roughly 0.15%. The sequenced sample was non-Treg CD4+ T cells sorted from blood. Receptors originate from a human donor in good health.

The rearrangement links TRBV5-5 to TRBJ1-4; D is undetermined. The germline V gene encodes CDR1 SGHKS and CDR2 YYEKEE (reference sequence). V was shortened by 0 bases and J by 10 bases, with 10 bases between the two germline ends. The CDR3 has 13 residues. The CDR3, as DNA: TGTGCCAGCAGCTTGGTAACCGCCGGAAAACTGTTTTTT. Translating gives CASSLVTAGKLFF. The entire variable domain, with the rest obtained from reference TRBV5-5 and TRBJ1-4, is as follows: DAGVTQSPTHLIKTRGQQVTLRCSPISGHKSVSWYQQVLGQGPQFIFQYYEKEERGRGNFPDRFSARQFPNYSSELNVNALLLGDSALYLCASSLVTAGKLFFGSGTQLSVL.

This chain connects TRBV7-9 to TRBJ2-1, with TRBD2 identical over 10 bases. This CDR3 is built from 14 residues. V lost 8 bases and J lost 6; bases outside the gene matches: 7. The germline gives CDR1 SEHNR, CDR2 FQNEAQ (reference sequence). The CDR3 nucleotides are TGTGCCAGCGTGGCACTAGCGGGGTCCAATGAGCAGTTCTTC. This gives the protein CASVALAGSNEQFF.

This sequence joins TRBV7-2 and TRBJ2-5, with a tentative D call TRBD1 (6 bases). CDR3 length equals 15 residues. From germline, CDR1 is SGHTA and CDR2 FQGNSA. V shed 7 bases and J shed 1 base, with 16 bases lying between them. CDR3 sequence (DNA): TGTGCCAGCACCAACCGTCGAGGGGGCCAAGAGACCCAGTACTTC. Translated: CASTNRRGGQETQYF.

The CDR3: CASSLLSNYGYTF. CDR3 nucleotides: TGTGCCAGCAGCTTGTTGTCTAACTATGGCTACACCTTC. The rearrangement joins TRBV5-6 to TRBJ1-2; D gene ambiguous. V was cut by 1 base and J by 0 bases, with 4 bases left in between. This CDR3 spans 13 amino acids. Germline CDR1 SGHDT, CDR2 YYEEEE.

The genes are TRBV5-1 and TRBJ2-2; 11 nucleotides agree with TRBD1. There are 15 residues in the CDR3. Germline V gene lookup returns CDR1 SGHRS and CDR2 YFSETQ. With V trimmed by 3 bases and J by 6 bases, 4 bases remained unmatched. The CDR3 coding sequence is TGCGCCAGCAGCTCAAGGACAGGGGGCTCCGGGGAGCTGTTTTTT. It yields the protein CASSSRTGGSGELFF.

In its sample, this clone was seen once. The chain uses TRBV9 and TRBJ2-6; 8 nucleotides align to TRBD1. J gave up 1 base and V 3 bases, and 3 bases lay outside the gene matches. CDR3 size: 16 residues. Germline loops: CDR1 SGDLS, CDR2 YYNGEE. DNA for the CDR3: TGTGCCAGCAGCGGGACAGGGACTTCTGGGGCCAACGTCCTGACTTTC. This sequence encodes CASSGTGTSGANVLTF.

The chain combines TRBV6-1 with TRBJ2-7; 8 bases align to TRBD1. The CDR3 has 14 amino acids. Trimming at V came to 5 bases and at J to 0 bases, leaving 3 bases not matched to a gene. Germline V lookup: CDR1 MNHNS, CDR2 SASEGT. The CDR3 region has the DNA TGTGCCAGCAGTTCCGGGACAGGCTCCTACGAGCAGTACTTC. It codes for CASSSGTGSYEQYF.

Comments on this clone: The identical CDR3 is also encoded by other nucleotide sequences in the sample. The chain is built from TRBV6-5 and TRBJ2-3; no definite D call. The CDR3 runs to 13 residues. Germline V gives CDR1 MNHEY, CDR2 SVGAGI. Trimming stripped 6 bases from V and 6 bases from J, with 13 bases between. CDR3 DNA: TGTGCCAGCAGCTATTCCCCCGGGGATACGCAGTATTTT. This gives the protein CASSYSPGDTQYF.

The chain combines TRBV20-1 with TRBJ2-7; D ambiguous. The V gene's germline CDR1 is DFQATT and CDR2 SNEGSKA (reference sequence). The CDR3 sequence is 10 residues long. Trimming stripped 6 bases from V and 7 bases from J, with 10 bases between. CDR3 in amino acids: CSAGRGEQYF. CDR3 sequence (DNA): TGCAGTGCGGGCCGTGGGGAGCAGTACTTC.

The chain recombines TRBV19 with TRBJ2-3; D is unclear. This CDR3 region has 12 residues. CDR1 and CDR2 from the germline V gene are LNHDA and SQIVND (reference sequence). The germline V and J ends were trimmed by 2 bases and 6 bases, with 6 bases remaining between them. The CDR3 spells CASSILEDTQYF. The DNA of the CDR3 is TGTGCCAGTAGTATACTAGAGGATACGCAGTATTTT.